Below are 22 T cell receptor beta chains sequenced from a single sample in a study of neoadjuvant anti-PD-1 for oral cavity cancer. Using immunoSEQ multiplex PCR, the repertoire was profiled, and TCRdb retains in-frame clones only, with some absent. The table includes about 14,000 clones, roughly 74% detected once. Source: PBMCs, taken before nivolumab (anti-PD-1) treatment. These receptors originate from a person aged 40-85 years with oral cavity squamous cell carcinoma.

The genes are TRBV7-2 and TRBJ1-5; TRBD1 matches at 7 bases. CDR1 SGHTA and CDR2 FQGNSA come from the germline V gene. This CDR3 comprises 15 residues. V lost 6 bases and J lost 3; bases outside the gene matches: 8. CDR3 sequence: CASRGAGGANQPQHF. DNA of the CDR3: TGTGCCAGCAGGGGGGCAGGGGGGGCCAATCAGCCCCAGCATTTT.

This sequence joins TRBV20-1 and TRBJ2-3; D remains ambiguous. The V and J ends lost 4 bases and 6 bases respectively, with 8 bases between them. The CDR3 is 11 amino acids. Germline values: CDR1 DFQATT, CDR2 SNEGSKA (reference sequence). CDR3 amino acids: CSATSRDTQYF. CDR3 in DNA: TGCAGTGCTACCTCACGGGATACGCAGTATTTT.

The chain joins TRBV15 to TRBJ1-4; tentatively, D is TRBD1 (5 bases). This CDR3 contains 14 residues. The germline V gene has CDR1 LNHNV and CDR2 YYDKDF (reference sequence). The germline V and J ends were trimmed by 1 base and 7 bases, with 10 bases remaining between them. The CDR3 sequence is CATSRGQGFEKLFF. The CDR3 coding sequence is TGTGCCACCAGCAGAGGTCAGGGTTTTGAAAAACTGTTTTTT. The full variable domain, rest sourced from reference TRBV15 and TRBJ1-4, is DAMVIQNPRYQVTQFGKPVTLSCSQTLNHNVMYWYQQKSSQAPKLLFHYYDKDFNNEADTPDNFQSRRPNTSFCFLDIRSPGLGDTAMYLCATSRGQGFEKLFFGSGTQLSVL.

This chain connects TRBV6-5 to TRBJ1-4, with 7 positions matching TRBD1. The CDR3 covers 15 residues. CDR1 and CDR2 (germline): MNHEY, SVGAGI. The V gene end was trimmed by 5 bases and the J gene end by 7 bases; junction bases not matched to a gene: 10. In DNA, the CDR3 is TGTGCCAGCAGTCCCGGCCGGACAGGCGGTGAAAAACTGTTTTTT. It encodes CASSPGRTGGEKLFF.

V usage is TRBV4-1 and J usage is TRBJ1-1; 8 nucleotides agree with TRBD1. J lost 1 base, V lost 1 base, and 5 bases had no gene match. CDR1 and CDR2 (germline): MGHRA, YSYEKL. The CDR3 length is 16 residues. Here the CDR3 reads CASSQVRQGKNTEAFF. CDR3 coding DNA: TGCGCCAGCAGCCAAGTAAGACAGGGGAAGAACACTGAAGCTTTCTTT.

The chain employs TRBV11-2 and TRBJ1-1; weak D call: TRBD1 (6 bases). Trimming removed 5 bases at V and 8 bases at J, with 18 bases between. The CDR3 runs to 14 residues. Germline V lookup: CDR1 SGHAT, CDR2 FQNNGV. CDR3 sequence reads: CASSPLQGLVEAFF. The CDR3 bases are TGTGCCAGCAGCCCCCTTCAGGGGCTGGTCGAAGCTTTCTTT.

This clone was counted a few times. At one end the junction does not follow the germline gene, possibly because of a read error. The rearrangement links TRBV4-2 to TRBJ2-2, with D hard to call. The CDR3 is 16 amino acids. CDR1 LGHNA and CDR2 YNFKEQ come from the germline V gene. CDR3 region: CASSQAEDPNTGELFF. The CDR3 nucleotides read TGTGCCAGCAGTCAAGCCGAGGACCCGAACACCGGGGAGCTGTTTTTT.

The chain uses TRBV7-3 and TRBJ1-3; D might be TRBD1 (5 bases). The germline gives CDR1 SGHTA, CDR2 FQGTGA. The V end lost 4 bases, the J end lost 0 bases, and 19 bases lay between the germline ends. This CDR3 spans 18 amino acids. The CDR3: CASSSHHPGTLSGNTIYF. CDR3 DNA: TGTGCCAGCAGCTCACATCATCCGGGGACCCTCTCTGGAAACACCATATATTTT.

CDR3 bases: TGTGCCAGCAAGTTAGGAAAGGACAGGATCTACGAGCAGTACTTC. This translates into CASKLGKDRIYEQYF. This chain joins TRBV6-5 and TRBJ2-7, with 7 positions matching TRBD1. The CDR3 totals 15 residues. V was pared by 7 bases and J by 3 bases, with 12 bases of the junction left unmatched. Germline assignment: CDR1 MNHEY and CDR2 SVGAGI.

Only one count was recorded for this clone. The CDR3 is CASSLLSLAGWSGELFF. CDR3 bases: TGTGCCAGCAGTTTACTTTCCCTAGCGGGATGGTCCGGGGAGCTGTTTTTT. This chain connects TRBV28 to TRBJ2-2; TRBD2 aligns across 9 bases. CDR1 is MDHEN and CDR2 is SYDVKM in the germline V gene. Losses at the gene ends were 2 bases for V and 6 bases for J; bases not matched to a gene: 10. The CDR3 consists of 17 residues.

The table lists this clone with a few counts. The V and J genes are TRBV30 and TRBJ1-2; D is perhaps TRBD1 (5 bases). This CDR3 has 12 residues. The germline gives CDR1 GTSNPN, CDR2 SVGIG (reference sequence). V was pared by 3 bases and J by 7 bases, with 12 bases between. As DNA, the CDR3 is TGTGCCTGGAGCCGGGGGTGGCGTGGCTACACCTTC. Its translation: CAWSRGWRGYTF.

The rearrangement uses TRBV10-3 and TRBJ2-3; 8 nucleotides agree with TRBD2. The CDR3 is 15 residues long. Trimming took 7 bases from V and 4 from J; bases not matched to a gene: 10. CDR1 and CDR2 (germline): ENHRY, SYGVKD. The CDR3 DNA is TGTGCCATCACCTCGACTAGCGATGCGGCAGATACGCAGTATTTT. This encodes CAITSTSDAADTQYF.

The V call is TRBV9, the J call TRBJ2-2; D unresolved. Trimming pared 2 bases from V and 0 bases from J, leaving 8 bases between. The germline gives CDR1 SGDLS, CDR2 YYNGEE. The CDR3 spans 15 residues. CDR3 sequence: CASSVSPTNTGELFF. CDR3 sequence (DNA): TGTGCCAGCAGCGTGTCACCGACGAACACCGGGGAGCTGTTTTTT.

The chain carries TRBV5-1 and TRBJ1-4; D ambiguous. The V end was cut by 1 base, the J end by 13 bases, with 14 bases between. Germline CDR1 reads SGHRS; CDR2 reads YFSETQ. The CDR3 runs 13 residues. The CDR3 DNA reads TGCGCCAGCAGCTTGAGTGGGTTAGATACACTGTTTTTT. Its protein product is CASSLSGLDTLFF.

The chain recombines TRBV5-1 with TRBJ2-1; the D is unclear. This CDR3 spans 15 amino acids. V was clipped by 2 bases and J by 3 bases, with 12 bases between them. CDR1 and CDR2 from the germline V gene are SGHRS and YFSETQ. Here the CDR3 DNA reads TGCGCCAGCAGCTTTTTAAATACCCTCTACAATGAGCAGTTCTTC. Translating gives CASSFLNTLYNEQFF.

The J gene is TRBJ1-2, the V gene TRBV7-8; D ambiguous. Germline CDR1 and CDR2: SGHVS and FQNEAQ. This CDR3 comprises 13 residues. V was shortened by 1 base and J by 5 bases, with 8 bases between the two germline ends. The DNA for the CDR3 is TGTGCCAGCAGCTTAGGATCGGGGTATGGCTACACCTTC. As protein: CASSLGSGYGYTF.

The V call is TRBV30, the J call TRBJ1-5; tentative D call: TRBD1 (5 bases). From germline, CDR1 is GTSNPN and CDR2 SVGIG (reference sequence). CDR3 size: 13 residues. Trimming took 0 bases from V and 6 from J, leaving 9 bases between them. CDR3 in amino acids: CAWSVGGTQPQHF. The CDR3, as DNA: TGTGCCTGGAGTGTGGGGGGAACTCAGCCCCAGCATTTT.

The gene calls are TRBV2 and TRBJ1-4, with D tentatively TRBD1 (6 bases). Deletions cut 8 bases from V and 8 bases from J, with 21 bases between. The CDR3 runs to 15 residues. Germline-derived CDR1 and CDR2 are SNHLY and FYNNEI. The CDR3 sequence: CASRSWGQETEKLFF. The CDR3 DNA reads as TGTGCCAGCCGGAGTTGGGGACAAGAAACGGAAAAACTGTTTTTT. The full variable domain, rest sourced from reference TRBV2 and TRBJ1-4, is EPEVTQTPSHQVTQMGQEVILRCVPISNHLYFYWYRQILGQKVEFLVSFYNNEISEKSEIFDDQFSVERPDGSNFTLKIRSTKLEDSAMYFCASRSWGQETEKLFFGSGTQLSVL.

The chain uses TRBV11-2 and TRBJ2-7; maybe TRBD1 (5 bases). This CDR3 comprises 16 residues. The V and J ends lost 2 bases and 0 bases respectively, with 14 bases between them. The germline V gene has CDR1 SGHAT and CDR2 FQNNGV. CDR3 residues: CASSLRTGASSYEQYF. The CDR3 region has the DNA TGTGCCAGCAGCTTACGAACAGGCGCAAGCTCCTACGAGCAGTACTTC.

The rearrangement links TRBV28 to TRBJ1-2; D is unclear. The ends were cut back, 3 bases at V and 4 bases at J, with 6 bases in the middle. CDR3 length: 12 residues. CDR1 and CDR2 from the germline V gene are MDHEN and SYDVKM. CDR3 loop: CASSLDGYGYTF. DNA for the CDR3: TGTGCCAGCAGTTTGGACGGCTATGGCTACACCTTC.

The CDR3 spells CASSFSVGDSGANVLTF. The CDR3 DNA is TGTGCCAGCAGCTTTTCCGTTGGGGACTCTGGGGCCAACGTCCTGACTTTC. The rearrangement links TRBV5-4 to TRBJ2-6, with D unresolved. Germline V gene data show CDR1 as SGHNT and CDR2 as YYREEE (reference sequence). The CDR3 length is 17 residues. V lost 2 bases and J 0 bases, leaving 12 bases between the germline ends. The complete variable domain, with remaining parts taken from reference TRBV5-4 and TRBJ2-6, reads ETGVTQSPTHLIKTRGQQVTLRCSSQSGHNTVSWYQQALGQGPQFIFQYYREEENGRGNFPPRFSGLQFPNYSSELNVNALELDDSALYLCASSFSVGDSGANVLTFGAGSRLTVL.

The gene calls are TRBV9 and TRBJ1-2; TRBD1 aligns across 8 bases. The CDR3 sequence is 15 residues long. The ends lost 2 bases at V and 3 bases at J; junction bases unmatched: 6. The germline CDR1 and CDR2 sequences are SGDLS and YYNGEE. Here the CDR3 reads CASSVSAGGDYGYTF. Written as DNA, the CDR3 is TGTGCCAGCAGCGTCTCGGCAGGGGGCGACTATGGCTACACCTTC.